A single sample is the source of the 8 T cell receptor beta chains below, sequenced in a study of vaccination effects on CD4 cells after COVID-19. Here immunoSEQ multiplex PCR was the method, and the copy in TCRdb shows in-frame clones only, minus some. The table has tens of thousands of clones, over 60% seen once. Their antigens are not known. The authors isolated CD4+ T cells after nine to eleven days of culture. A PCR test confirmed that the person had SARS-CoV-2 infection between March and December 2020. The cohort was immunized with two doses of either the BNT162b2 or mRNA-1273 vaccine. This specimen consisted of CD4+ T cells from PBMCs cultured without peptide, obtained after COVID-19 vaccination. The receptor set was obtained from a human donor who had a prior SARS-CoV-2 infection.

The chain recombines TRBV7-2 with TRBJ1-2; D is undetermined. This CDR3 is built from 12 residues. V was shortened by 8 bases and J by 0 bases, with 7 bases between the two germline ends. CDR1 SGHTA and CDR2 FQGNSA come from the germline V gene. The DNA for the CDR3 is TGTGCCAGCGGCAGGACTAACTATGGCTACACCTTC. Its protein is CASGRTNYGYTF.

The J gene is TRBJ1-1, the V gene TRBV5-1; D not resolved. Germline V gene sequence: CDR1 SGHRS, CDR2 YFSETQ. Trimming took 5 bases from V and 1 from J, leaving 9 bases between them. This CDR3 spans 13 amino acids. The CDR3 region has the DNA TGCGCCAGCAGTATGGACGGGAACACTGAAGCTTTCTTT. Translation: CASSMDGNTEAFF.

The chain employs TRBV11-1 and TRBJ2-4; D is unclear. There are 15 residues in the CDR3. V lost 5 bases and J 0 bases, leaving 11 bases between the germline ends. Germline V gives CDR1 SGHAT, CDR2 FQDESV (reference sequence). The CDR3: CASSPLGIAKNIQYF. Here the CDR3 DNA reads TGTGCCAGCAGCCCGTTGGGAATAGCCAAAAACATTCAGTACTTC. Filled out from reference TRBV11-1 and TRBJ2-4, the complete variable domain reads EAEVAQSPRYKITEKSQAVAFWCDPISGHATLYWYRQILGQGPELLVQFQDESVVDDSQLPKDRFSAERLKGVDSTLKIQPAELGDSAMYLCASSPLGIAKNIQYFGAGTRLSVL.

This clone showed up just a few times. The chain has TRBV7-9 and TRBJ2-5; TRBD2 is a possible D gene (5 bases). The CDR3 sequence is 15 residues long. V was trimmed by 2 bases and J by 4 bases, leaving 14 bases between them. In germline, CDR1 is SEHNR, CDR2 FQNEAQ (reference sequence). CDR3 coding DNA: TGTGCCAGCAGCTTACTCGGGGAGCGAGGAGAGACCCAGTACTTC. It is translated as CASSLLGERGETQYF.

The V gene is TRBV7-8, the J gene TRBJ2-3; the D gene is possibly TRBD2 (5 bases). V was trimmed by 5 bases and J by 2 bases, leaving 17 bases between them. The CDR3 loop spans 16 amino acids. The germline V gene encodes CDR1 SGHVS and CDR2 FQNEAQ. The CDR3 nucleotides are TGTGCCAGCAGCGGGAGACTGTCCCTCCTCACAGATACGCAGTATTTT. Protein: CASSGRLSLLTDTQYF.

The chain links TRBV29-1 to TRBJ2-5; D perhaps matches TRBD2 (7 bases). The V and J ends lost 1 base and 4 bases respectively, with 13 bases between them. Per germline, CDR1 SQVTM and CDR2 ANQGSEA. This CDR3 contains 14 residues. The DNA of the CDR3 is TGCAGCGTTGAAGCCCTAGGGGGGGGAGAGACCCAGTACTTC. It translates to CSVEALGGGETQYF.

The chain carries TRBV20-1 and TRBJ2-1, with D uncertain. This CDR3 has 11 residues. Trimming stripped 3 bases from V and 2 bases from J, with 2 bases between. Germline V gives CDR1 DFQATT, CDR2 SNEGSKA (reference sequence). The CDR3, as DNA: TGCAGTGCTAGGGCCTACAATGAGCAGTTCTTC. Its translation: CSARAYNEQFF.

This clone was counted only a few times. The chain couples TRBV5-4 to TRBJ1-1, with unresolved D. Germline V gene data show CDR1 as SGHNT and CDR2 as YYREEE (reference sequence). Trimming stripped 1 base from V and 0 bases from J, with 1 base between. The CDR3 is 12 amino acids. CDR3 sequence: CASSLLNTEAFF. Here the CDR3 DNA reads TGTGCCAGCAGCTTGTTGAACACTGAAGCTTTCTTT.